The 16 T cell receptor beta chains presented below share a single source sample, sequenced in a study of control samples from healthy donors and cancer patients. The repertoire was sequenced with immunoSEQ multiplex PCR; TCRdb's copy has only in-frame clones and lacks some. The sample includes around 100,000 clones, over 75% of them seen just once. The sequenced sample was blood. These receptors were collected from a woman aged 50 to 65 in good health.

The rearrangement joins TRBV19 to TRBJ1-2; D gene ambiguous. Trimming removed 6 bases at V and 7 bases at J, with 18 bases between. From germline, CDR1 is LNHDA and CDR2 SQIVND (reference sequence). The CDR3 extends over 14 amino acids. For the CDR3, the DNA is TGTGCCAGTAGGGACCCGGCGGTGCGAAGTGGCTACACCTTC. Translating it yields CASRDPAVRSGYTF.

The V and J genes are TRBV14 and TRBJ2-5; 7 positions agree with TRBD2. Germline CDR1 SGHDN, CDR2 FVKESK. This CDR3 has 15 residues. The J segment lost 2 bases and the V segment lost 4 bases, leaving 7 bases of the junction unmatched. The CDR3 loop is CASSLILAPQETQYF. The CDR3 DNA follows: TGTGCCAGCAGCCTGATACTAGCGCCTCAAGAGACCCAGTACTTC.

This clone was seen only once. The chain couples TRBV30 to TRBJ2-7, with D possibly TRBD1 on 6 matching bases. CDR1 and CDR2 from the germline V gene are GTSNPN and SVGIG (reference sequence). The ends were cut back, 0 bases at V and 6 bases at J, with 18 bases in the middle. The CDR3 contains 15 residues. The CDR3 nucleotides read TGTGCCTGGAGTGTAGTGGGGGCTCCCGGTAGCGAGCAGTACTTC. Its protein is CAWSVVGAPGSEQYF.

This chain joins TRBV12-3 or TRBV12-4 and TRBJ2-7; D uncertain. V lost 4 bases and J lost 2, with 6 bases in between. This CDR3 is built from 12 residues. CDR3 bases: TGTGCCAGCAGTTCCGACCCCTACGAGCAGTACTTC. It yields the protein CASSSDPYEQYF.

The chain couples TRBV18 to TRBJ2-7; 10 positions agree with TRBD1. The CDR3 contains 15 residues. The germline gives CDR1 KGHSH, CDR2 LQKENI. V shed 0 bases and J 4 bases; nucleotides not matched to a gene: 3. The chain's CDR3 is CASSPPWTGGYEQYV. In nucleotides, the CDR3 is TGTGCCAGCTCACCACCTTGGACAGGGGGATACGAGCAGTACGTC.

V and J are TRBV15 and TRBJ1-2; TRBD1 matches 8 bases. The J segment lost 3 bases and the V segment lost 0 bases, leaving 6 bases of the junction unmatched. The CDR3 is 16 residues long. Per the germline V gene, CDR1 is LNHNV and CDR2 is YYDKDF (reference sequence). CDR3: CATSRESDRVDYGYTF. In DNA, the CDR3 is TGTGCCACCAGCAGAGAATCGGACAGGGTGGACTATGGCTACACCTTC.

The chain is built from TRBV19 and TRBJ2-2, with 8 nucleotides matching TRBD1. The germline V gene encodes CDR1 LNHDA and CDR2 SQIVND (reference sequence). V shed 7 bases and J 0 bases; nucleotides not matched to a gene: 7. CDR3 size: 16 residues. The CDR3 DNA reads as TGTGCCAGTACCGGGACAGGATCGCCGAACACCGGGGAGCTGTTTTTT. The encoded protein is CASTGTGSPNTGELFF.

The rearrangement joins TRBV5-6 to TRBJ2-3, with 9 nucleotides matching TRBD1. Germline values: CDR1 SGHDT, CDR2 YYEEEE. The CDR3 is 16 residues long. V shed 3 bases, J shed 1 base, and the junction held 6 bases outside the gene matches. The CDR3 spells CASSSLGQGGTDTQYF. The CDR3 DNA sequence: TGTGCCAGCAGCTCGCTGGGACAGGGAGGCACAGATACGCAGTATTTT.

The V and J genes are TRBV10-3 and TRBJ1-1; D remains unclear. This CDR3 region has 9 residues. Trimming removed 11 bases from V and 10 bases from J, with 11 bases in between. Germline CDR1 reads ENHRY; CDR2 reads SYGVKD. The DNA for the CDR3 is TGTGCCTCCCAGGTAGTAGCTTTCTTT. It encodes CASQVVAFF.

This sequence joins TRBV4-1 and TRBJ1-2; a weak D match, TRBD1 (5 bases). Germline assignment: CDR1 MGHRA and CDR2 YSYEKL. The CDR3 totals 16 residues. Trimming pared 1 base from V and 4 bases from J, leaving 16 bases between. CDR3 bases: TGCGCCAGCAGCCAAGGTAGTATAGGGGCCATCTATGGCTACACCTTC. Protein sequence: CASSQGSIGAIYGYTF.

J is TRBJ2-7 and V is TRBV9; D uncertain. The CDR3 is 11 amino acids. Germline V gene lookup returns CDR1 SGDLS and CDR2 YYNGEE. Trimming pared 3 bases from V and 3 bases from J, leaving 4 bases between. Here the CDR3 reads CASSANYEQYF. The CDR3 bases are TGTGCCAGCAGCGCTAACTACGAGCAGTACTTC.

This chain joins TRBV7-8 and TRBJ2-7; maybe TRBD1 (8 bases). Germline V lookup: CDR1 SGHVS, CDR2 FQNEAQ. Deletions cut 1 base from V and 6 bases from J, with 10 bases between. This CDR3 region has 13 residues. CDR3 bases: TGTGCCAGCAGCTTAGACAGGGGGGGCGAGCAGTACGTC. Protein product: CASSLDRGGEQYV.

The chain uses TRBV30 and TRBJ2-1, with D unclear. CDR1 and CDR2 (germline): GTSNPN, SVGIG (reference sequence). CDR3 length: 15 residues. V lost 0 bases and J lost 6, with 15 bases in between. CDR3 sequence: CAWSVTVHLSNEQFF. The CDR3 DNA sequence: TGTGCCTGGAGTGTAACAGTCCATCTGAGCAATGAGCAGTTCTTC.

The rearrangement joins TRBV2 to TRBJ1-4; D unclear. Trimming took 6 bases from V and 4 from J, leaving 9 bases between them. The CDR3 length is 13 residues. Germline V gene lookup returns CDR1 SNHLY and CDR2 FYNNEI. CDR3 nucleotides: TGTGCCAGCAGAGGTCCCTTTAATGAAAAACTGTTTTTT. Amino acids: CASRGPFNEKLFF.

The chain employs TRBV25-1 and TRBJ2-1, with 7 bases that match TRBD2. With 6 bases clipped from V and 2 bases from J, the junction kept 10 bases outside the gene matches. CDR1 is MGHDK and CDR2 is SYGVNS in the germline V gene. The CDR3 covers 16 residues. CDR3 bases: TGTGCCAGCAGCCGAGGGAGCGGGGACCCCTACAATGAGCAGTTCTTC. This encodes CASSRGSGDPYNEQFF.

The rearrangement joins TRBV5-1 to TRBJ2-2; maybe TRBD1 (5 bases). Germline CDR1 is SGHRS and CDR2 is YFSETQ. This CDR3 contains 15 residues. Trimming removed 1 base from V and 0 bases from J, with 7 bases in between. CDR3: CASSLMDTNTGELFF. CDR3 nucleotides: TGCGCCAGCAGCTTGATGGACACGAACACCGGGGAGCTGTTTTTT.